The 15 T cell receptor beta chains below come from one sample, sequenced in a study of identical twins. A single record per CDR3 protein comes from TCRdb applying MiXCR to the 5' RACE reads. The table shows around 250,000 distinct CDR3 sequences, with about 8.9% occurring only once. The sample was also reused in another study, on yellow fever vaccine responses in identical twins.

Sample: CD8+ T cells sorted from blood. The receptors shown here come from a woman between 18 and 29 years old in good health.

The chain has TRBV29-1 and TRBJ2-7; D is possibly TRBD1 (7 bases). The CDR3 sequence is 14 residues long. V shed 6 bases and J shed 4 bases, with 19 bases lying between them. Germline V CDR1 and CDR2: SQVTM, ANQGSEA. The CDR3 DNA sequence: TGCAGCGTGGGGAGGACAGGCCCAAAATACGAGCAGTACTTC. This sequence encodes CSVGRTGPKYEQYF.

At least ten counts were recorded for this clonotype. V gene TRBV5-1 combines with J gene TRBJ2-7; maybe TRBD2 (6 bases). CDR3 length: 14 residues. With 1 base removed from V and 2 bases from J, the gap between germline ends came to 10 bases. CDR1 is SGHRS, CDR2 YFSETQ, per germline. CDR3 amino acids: CASSLIPGAYEQYF. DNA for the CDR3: TGCGCCAGCAGCTTGATCCCGGGGGCCTACGAGCAGTACTTC.

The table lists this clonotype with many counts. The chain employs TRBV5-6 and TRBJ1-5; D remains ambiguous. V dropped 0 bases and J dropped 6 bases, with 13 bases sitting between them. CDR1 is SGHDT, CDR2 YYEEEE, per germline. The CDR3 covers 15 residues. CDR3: CASSLAAGGSQPQHF. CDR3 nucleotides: TGTGCCAGCAGCTTGGCCGCGGGAGGCAGTCAGCCCCAGCATTTT. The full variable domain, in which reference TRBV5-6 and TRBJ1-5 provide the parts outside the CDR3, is DAGVTQSPTHLIKTRGQQVTLRCSPKSGHDTVSWYQQALGQGPQFIFQYYEEEERQRGNFPDRFSGHQFPNYSSELNVNALLLGDSALYLCASSLAAGGSQPQHFGDGTRLSIL.

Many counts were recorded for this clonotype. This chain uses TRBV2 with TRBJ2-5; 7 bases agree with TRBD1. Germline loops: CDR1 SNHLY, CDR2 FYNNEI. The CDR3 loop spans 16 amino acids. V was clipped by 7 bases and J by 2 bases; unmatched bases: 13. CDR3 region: CASTLSYEGAQETQYF. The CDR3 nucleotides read TGTGCCAGCACTCTCAGTTACGAGGGGGCACAAGAGACCCAGTACTTC.

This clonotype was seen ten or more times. The CDR3 is CASSRNEQFF. In DNA, the CDR3 is TGTGCCAGCAGCCGGAATGAGCAGTTCTTC. J is TRBJ2-1 and V is TRBV7-9, with unresolved D. The V end was cut by 5 bases, the J end by 7 bases, with 3 bases between. CDR1 is SEHNR, CDR2 FQNEAQ, per germline (reference sequence). The CDR3 runs to 10 residues.

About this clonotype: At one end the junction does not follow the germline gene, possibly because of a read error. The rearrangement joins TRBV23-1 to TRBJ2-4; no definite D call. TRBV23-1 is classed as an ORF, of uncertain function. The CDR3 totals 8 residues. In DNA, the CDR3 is TGCGCCAGCAGTCAATCGCCCTTC. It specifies CASSQSPF.

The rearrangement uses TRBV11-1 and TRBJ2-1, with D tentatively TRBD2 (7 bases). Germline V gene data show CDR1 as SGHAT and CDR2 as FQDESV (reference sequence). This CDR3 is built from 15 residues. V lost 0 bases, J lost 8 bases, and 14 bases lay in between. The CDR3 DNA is TGTGCCAGCAGCTTAGCGCTGCGGGGGCGGGATGAGCAGTTCTTC. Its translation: CASSLALRGRDEQFF.

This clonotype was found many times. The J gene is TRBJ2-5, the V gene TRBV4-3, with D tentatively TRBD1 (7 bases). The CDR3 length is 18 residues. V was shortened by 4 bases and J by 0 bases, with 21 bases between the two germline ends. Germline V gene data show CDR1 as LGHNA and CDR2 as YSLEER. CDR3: CASSRYHDREVDQETQYF. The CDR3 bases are TGCGCCAGCAGCCGATACCACGACAGGGAGGTGGACCAAGAGACCCAGTACTTC.

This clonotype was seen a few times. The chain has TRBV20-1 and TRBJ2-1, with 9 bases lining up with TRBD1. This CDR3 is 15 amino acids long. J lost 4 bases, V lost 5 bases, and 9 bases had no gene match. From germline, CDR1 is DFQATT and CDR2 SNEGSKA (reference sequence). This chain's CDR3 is CSAGSRDRDYNEQFF. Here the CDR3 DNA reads TGCAGTGCTGGAAGCCGGGACAGGGATTACAATGAGCAGTTCTTC.

In DNA, the CDR3 is TGTGCCAGCAGCTTAGAGTCGGAGACCCAGTACTTC. It translates to CASSLESETQYF. The chain combines TRBV7-9 with TRBJ2-5; D is unclear. The ends were cut back, 1 base at V and 5 bases at J, with 5 bases in the middle. CDR3 length equals 12 residues. Germline V gives CDR1 SEHNR, CDR2 FQNEAQ (reference sequence).

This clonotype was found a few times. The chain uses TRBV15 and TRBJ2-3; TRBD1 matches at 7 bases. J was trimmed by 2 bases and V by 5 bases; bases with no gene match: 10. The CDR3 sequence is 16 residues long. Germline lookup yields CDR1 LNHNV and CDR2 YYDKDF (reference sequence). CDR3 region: CATSGLEGQLTDTQYF. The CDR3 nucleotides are TGTGCCACCAGCGGGTTAGAGGGACAGCTCACAGATACGCAGTATTTT.

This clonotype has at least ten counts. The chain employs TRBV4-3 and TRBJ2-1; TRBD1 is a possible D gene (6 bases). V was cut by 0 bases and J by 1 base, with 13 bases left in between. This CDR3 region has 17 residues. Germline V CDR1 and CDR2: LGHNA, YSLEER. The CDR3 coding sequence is TGCGCCAGCAGCCAAGATCGCCCTAGGGGGTCCTACAATGAGCAGTTCTTC. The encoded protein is CASSQDRPRGSYNEQFF.

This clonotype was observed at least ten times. The DNA for the CDR3 is TGTGCCAGCAGCCCTAATGCCCCCCGCGAGCAGTACTTC. Translation: CASSPNAPREQYF. V gene TRBV9 combines with J gene TRBJ2-7; D gene unclear. The ends were cut back, 4 bases at V and 6 bases at J, with 14 bases in the middle. This CDR3 has 13 residues. Germline lookup yields CDR1 SGDLS and CDR2 YYNGEE.

This CDR3 reads CASSPRWTAYGYTF. DNA for the CDR3: TGTGCCAGCAGCCCACGCTGGACGGCCTATGGCTACACCTTC. This chain joins TRBV28 and TRBJ1-2; no clear D gene. This CDR3 region has 14 residues. The germline gives CDR1 MDHEN, CDR2 SYDVKM. Trimming shortened V by 6 bases and J by 4 bases, and 15 bases separated the two germline ends.

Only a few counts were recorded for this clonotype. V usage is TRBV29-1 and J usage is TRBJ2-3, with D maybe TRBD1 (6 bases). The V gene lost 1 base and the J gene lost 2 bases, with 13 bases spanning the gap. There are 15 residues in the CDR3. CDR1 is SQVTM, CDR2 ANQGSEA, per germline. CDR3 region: CSVEGGRANTDTQYF. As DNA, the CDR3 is TGCAGCGTTGAAGGGGGGCGGGCCAACACAGATACGCAGTATTTT.